What follows are 5 T cell receptor beta chains derived from one specimen sequenced in a study of cytomegalovirus exposure and HLA in healthy donors. The PCR contained 60 Vbeta and 13 Jbeta primers. This table comes from immunoSEQ multiplex PCR, and its TCRdb copy is limited to in-frame clones, with some not included. The table has about 120,000 clones, 60% to 85% seen once. The specimen sequenced was PBMCs. The receptors were sampled from a woman in her 30s in good health and CMV-seropositive.

This clone was recorded a few times. This chain joins TRBV5-4 and TRBJ1-1; 7 bases match TRBD1. Per germline, CDR1 SGHNT and CDR2 YYREEE (reference sequence). The CDR3 is 15 residues long. V shed 6 bases, J shed 1 base, and the junction held 9 bases outside the gene matches. CDR3 sequence reads: CASTLRQGGNTEAFF. The CDR3 nucleotides read TGTGCCAGCACCTTACGACAGGGCGGGAACACTGAAGCTTTCTTT.

The J gene is TRBJ2-1, the V gene TRBV29-1; perhaps TRBD1 as D (7 bases). The germline V and J ends were trimmed by 6 bases and 4 bases, with 16 bases remaining between them. Germline CDR1 reads SQVTM; CDR2 reads ANQGSEA. This CDR3 has 14 amino acids. Written as DNA, the CDR3 is TGCAGCGTCGTGGGCGGGACAGAGTACAATGAGCAGTTCTTC. This codes for CSVVGGTEYNEQFF.

A few counts support this clone. The chain's CDR3 is CASSQDVGGGATDTQYF. CDR3 nucleotide sequence: TGTGCCAGCAGCCAAGACGTCGGCGGGGGGGCAACCGATACGCAGTATTTT. This chain links TRBV14 with TRBJ2-3, with TRBD2 identical over 9 bases. The germline V gene has CDR1 SGHDN and CDR2 FVKESK. The CDR3 contains 17 residues. Trimming removed 0 bases from V and 6 bases from J; junction bases left unmatched: 10.

The chain couples TRBV7-7 to TRBJ2-5, with D possibly matching TRBD2 (5 bases). The CDR3 covers 13 residues. Deletions cut 2 bases from V and 5 bases from J, with 9 bases between. Germline V gives CDR1 SSHAT, CDR2 FNYEAQ (reference sequence). The CDR3 DNA reads as TGTGCCAGCAGCTTATGGAGGCAGGAGACCCAGTACTTC. Translation gives CASSLWRQETQYF.

The chain has TRBV11-2 and TRBJ1-6; 7 bases match TRBD1. Germline assignment: CDR1 SGHAT and CDR2 FQNNGV. This CDR3 has 14 amino acids. Trimming at V came to 1 base and at J to 9 bases, leaving 3 bases not matched to a gene. Here the CDR3 DNA reads TGTGCCAGCAGCTTAGGAAACAGGGGTTCACCCCTCCACTTT. Residues: CASSLGNRGSPLHF.